This TCR beta chain stems from a study of identical twins. Study conclusions and caveats: Among monozygotic twins, out-of-frame TCR alpha sharing exceeded what models predicted. The degree of excess twin sharing was weaker in beta out-of-frame sequences. Conclusions came from cross-sectional statistical analysis, not from following the same donors.

The CDR3 consists of 16 residues. From germline, CDR1 is SQVTM and CDR2 ANQGSEA. The V gene lost 7 bases and the J gene lost 5 bases, with 23 bases spanning the gap. This clonotype was counted a few times. Its antigen remains unknown. TCRdb re-called the 5' RACE reads through MiXCR, storing one row per CDR3 protein. The sample carries about 260,000 distinct CDR3 sequences, approximately 7% recorded once. The same data also contributed to another study, on yellow fever vaccine responses in identical twins. As that report states: Vaccine-induced T cell responses in twins were reportedly observed to appear partly convergent, partly personalized.

This sequence originates from a woman between 18 and 29 years old in good health. The rearrangement joins TRBV29-1 to TRBJ2-2; D is perhaps TRBD2 (7 bases). Material: memory (CD45RO+) T cells sorted from blood. The CDR3 nucleotides read TGCAGCGCTAAACTCACAGGGAGGGGAAGAACCGGGGAGCTGTTTTTT. Encoded protein: CSAKLTGRGRTGELFF.